A selection of T cell receptor beta chains follows, all from one sample in a study of CD8 T cells in Susac syndrome. Each CDR3 protein gets one entry after TCRdb re-called the immunoSEQ multiplex PCR reads with MiXCR. The table lists about 85,000 distinct CDR3 sequences, 95% of them singletons. Sequencing was done on a sample of CD8+ T cells from PBMCs. The receptors shown here come from a human donor with Susac syndrome. CDR3s include the opening cysteine and the closing phenylalanine or tryptophan. A D gene is named only where the DNA matches it firmly. Clone size, where shown, is once, few, many, or a class for clones that have expanded.

v_call	clone_size	j_call	d_call	cdr3_aa	cdr3_nt
TRBV28	.	TRBJ2-7	.	CASSGAYEQYF	TGTGCCAGCAGTGGGGCCTACGAGCAGTACTTC
TRBV6-6	once	TRBJ2-5	.	CASTPPETQYF	TGTGCCAGCACCCCCCCGGAGACCCAGTACTTC
TRBV29-1	.	TRBJ2-7	TRBD1	CSVEGQASYEQYF	TGCAGCGTTGAGGGACAGGCCTCCTACGAGCAGTACTTC
TRBV3-1	.	TRBJ2-1	TRBD2	CASSQLLAGFNEQFF	TGTGCCAGCAGCCAGCTGCTAGCGGGATTTAATGAGCAGTTCTTC
TRBV27	.	TRBJ1-2	.	CASSPDGRESGYTF	TGTGCCAGCAGTCCCGATGGCAGGGAAAGCGGCTACACCTTC
TRBV7-9	once	TRBJ2-7	.	CASRSGGWNEQYF	TGTGCCAGCCGAAGCGGCGGATGGAACGAGCAGTACTTC
TRBV2	.	TRBJ2-7	TRBD1	CASSDGTGAYEQYF	TGTGCCAGCAGCGACGGGACAGGGGCCTACGAGCAGTACTTC
TRBV19	.	TRBJ1-5	TRBD1	CASNTGGQPQHF	TGTGCCAGTAACACAGGGGGTCAGCCCCAGCATTTT
TRBV18	.	TRBJ2-3	.	CASSLLSSTDTQYF	TGTGCCAGCTCACTACTTTCTAGCACAGATACGCAGTATTTT
TRBV30	.	TRBJ2-1	TRBD2	CAWSAGLGGNEQFF	TGTGCCTGGAGTGCCGGGCTCGGGGGGAATGAGCAGTTCTTC
TRBV27	.	TRBJ2-5	TRBD2	CASSPLAGGTETQYF	TGTGCCAGCAGTCCGCTAGCGGGAGGGACAGAGACCCAGTACTTC
TRBV18	.	TRBJ2-3	.	CASSPPADTDTQYF	TGTGCCAGCTCCCCCCCAGCGGACACAGATACGCAGTATTTT
TRBV27	.	TRBJ2-7	.	CASSLWFSYEQYF	TGTGCCAGCAGTTTATGGTTCAGCTACGAGCAGTACTTC
TRBV19	.	TRBJ2-3	.	CASSRDPALTDTQYF	TGTGCCAGTAGTAGGGACCCCGCCCTCACAGATACGCAGTATTTT
TRBV5-4	once	TRBJ2-3	TRBD2	CASSPGLANTDTQYF	TGTGCCAGCAGCCCGGGACTAGCGAACACAGATACGCAGTATTTT
TRBV7-9	.	TRBJ1-2	.	CASRGHLYGYTF	TGTGCCAGCAGAGGCCACCTCTATGGCTACACCTTC
TRBV5-6	.	TRBJ2-7	.	CASSGGDDQQYF	TGTGCCAGCAGCGGTGGGGACGACCAGCAGTACTTC
TRBV30	.	TRBJ2-5	.	CAWLGGETQYF	TGTGCCTGGTTAGGTGGAGAGACCCAGTACTTC
TRBV20-1	.	TRBJ2-1	.	CSTSGALGQFF	TGCAGCACATCGGGGGCGTTGGGGCAGTTCTTC
TRBV5-4	.	TRBJ2-7	TRBD2	CASSFGAGVGEQYF	TGTGCCAGCAGCTTCGGGGCGGGAGTTGGGGAGCAGTACTTC
TRBV28	once	TRBJ2-7	TRBD1	CASRWTGLDEQYF	TGTGCCAGCAGGTGGACAGGGCTGGACGAGCAGTACTTC
TRBV29-1	.	TRBJ2-2	TRBD2	CSGRLAANTGELFF	TGCAGCGGCCGACTAGCGGCTAACACCGGGGAGCTGTTTTTT
TRBV9	.	TRBJ2-2	TRBD1	CASGTGYTGELFF	TGTGCCAGCGGGACAGGGTACACCGGGGAGCTGTTTTTT
TRBV5-1	once	TRBJ2-1	TRBD2	CASSHGLAGGIDNEQFF	TGCGCCAGCAGCCACGGGCTAGCGGGAGGTATAGACAATGAGCAGTTCTTC
TRBV2	.	TRBJ2-7	.	CASSAYEQYF	TGTGCCAGCAGTGCCTACGAGCAGTACTTC
TRBV20-1	.	TRBJ2-7	TRBD2	CSARDYTYEQYF	TGCAGTGCCAGGGACTACACCTACGAGCAGTACTTC
TRBV28	.	TRBJ2-1	TRBD2	CASNLPGLAGGYGEQFF	TGTGCCAGCAACCTACCGGGACTAGCGGGAGGGTATGGTGAGCAGTTCTTC
TRBV7-9	.	TRBJ2-3	.	CASSLADTQYF	TGTGCCAGCAGCTTAGCAGATACGCAGTATTTT
TRBV29-1	.	TRBJ2-1	.	CSVLRLFHNEQFF	TGCAGCGTACTTCGACTCTTCCACAATGAGCAGTTCTTC
TRBV30	.	TRBJ1-1	.	CAWSVVENTEAFF	TGTGCCTGGAGTGTCGTCGAGAACACTGAAGCTTTCTTT
TRBV29-1	.	TRBJ2-2	.	CSVEEGVYTGELFF	TGCAGCGTCGAGGAGGGGGTTTACACCGGGGAGCTGTTTTTT
TRBV30	.	TRBJ2-1	TRBD2	CAWSGTSGKRASEQFF	TGTGCCTGGAGTGGGACTAGCGGGAAACGGGCCAGTGAGCAGTTCTTC
TRBV20-1	.	TRBJ2-7	TRBD2	CSAKSGGGDSYEQYF	TGCAGTGCCAAATCTGGCGGGGGAGACTCCTACGAGCAGTACTTC
TRBV7-9	once	TRBJ2-1	TRBD1	CASSSDRVASNEQFF	TGTGCCAGCAGCTCGGACAGGGTCGCGAGCAATGAGCAGTTCTTC
TRBV19	.	TRBJ2-7	TRBD2	CASSIVTSGIYEQYF	TGTGCCAGTAGTATTGTGACTAGCGGGATCTACGAGCAGTACTTC
TRBV4-1	.	TRBJ2-5	.	CASSQDPNPFEETQYF	TGCGCCAGCAGCCAAGACCCTAATCCATTCGAAGAGACCCAGTACTTC
TRBV29-1	once	TRBJ2-2	.	CSVPTSSGELFF	TGCAGCGTACCTACCAGCTCCGGGGAGCTGTTTTTT